Below, 32 T cell receptor beta chains from the same sample are listed, as sequenced in a study of blood T cell repertoires in COVID-19. Produced via immunoSEQ multiplex PCR; TCRdb's table is partial and in-frame only. The table lists roughly 280,000 clones, around 89% of them singletons, with 3% in the top ten. Sequencing was performed on PBMCs or T cells enriched from blood (not recorded which). The source of these receptors is a woman aged 45-60 years who had recovered from COVID-19.

This clone was observed a handful of times. The genes are TRBV27 and TRBJ1-1, with 10 bases aligning to TRBD1. V dropped 6 bases and J dropped 1; count of bases not matched to a gene: 5. Germline-derived CDR1 and CDR2 are MNHEY and SMNVEV (reference sequence). This CDR3 is built from 15 residues. As DNA, the CDR3 is TGTGCCAGCAGCTCGACAGGGGGCCGGAACACTGAAGCTTTCTTT. Encoded protein: CASSSTGGRNTEAFF.

This clone has a single count. This rearrangement joins TRBV5-4 to TRBJ1-2, with a tentative D call TRBD1 (6 bases). CDR1 and CDR2 from the germline V gene are SGHNT and YYREEE (reference sequence). This CDR3 has 13 residues. The V gene lost 4 bases and the J gene lost 2 bases, with 9 bases spanning the gap. The chain's CDR3 is CASSTDRNYGYTF. CDR3 coding DNA: TGTGCCAGCAGCACGGACAGAAACTATGGCTACACCTTC.

This clone is a singleton in its sample. The chain carries TRBV2 and TRBJ2-7; 8 bases fit TRBD1. Germline CDR1 reads SNHLY; CDR2 reads FYNNEI. The V gene end was trimmed by 3 bases and the J gene end by 2 bases; junction bases not matched to a gene: 3. The CDR3 is 14 amino acids. CDR3: CASSDQGAAYEQYF. CDR3 nucleotides: TGTGCCAGCAGTGACCAGGGGGCAGCCTACGAGCAGTACTTC.

This chain connects TRBV19 to TRBJ2-4, with 7 bases matching TRBD2. The CDR3 covers 13 residues. V shed 8 bases and J 5 bases; nucleotides not matched to a gene: 6. Germline-derived CDR1 and CDR2 are LNHDA and SQIVND (reference sequence). The CDR3 loop reads CASSNRGENIQYF. CDR3 nucleotide sequence: TGTGCCAGTTCGAATCGGGGGGAAAACATTCAGTACTTC.

This rearrangement joins TRBV28 to TRBJ1-2; D is uncertain. The V end lost 3 bases, the J end lost 0 bases, and 11 bases lay between the germline ends. This CDR3 region has 15 residues. The germline gives CDR1 MDHEN, CDR2 SYDVKM. The CDR3 reads CASSFWAEANYGYTF. As DNA, the CDR3 is TGTGCCAGCAGTTTTTGGGCAGAAGCTAACTATGGCTACACCTTC.

The chain combines TRBV7-2 with TRBJ1-1; a weak D match, TRBD1 (5 bases). The CDR3 sequence is 21 residues long. Trimming took 0 bases from V and 4 from J, leaving 30 bases between them. CDR1 SGHTA and CDR2 FQGNSA come from the germline V gene. The CDR3 DNA is TGTGCCAGCAGCTTAGCTGGATTAGGTGGGGGGGGTCCCTTAGGTGGCACTGAAGCTTTCTTT. Translating gives CASSLAGLGGGGPLGGTEAFF.

Points on this clone: The sample has other DNA sequences that encode this CDR3 too. CDR3 region: CASSEQGLSNQPQHF. CDR3 nucleotides: TGTGCCAGCAGTGAGCAGGGGCTTAGCAATCAGCCCCAGCATTTT. The chain carries TRBV2 and TRBJ1-5, with D possibly TRBD1 on 6 matching bases. The CDR3 covers 15 residues. CDR1 and CDR2 (germline): SNHLY, FYNNEI. The V end was cut by 3 bases, the J end by 0 bases, with 9 bases between.

CDR3 in amino acids: CATYGLAEYEQYF. In DNA, the CDR3 is TGTGCCACCTACGGACTAGCGGAATACGAGCAGTACTTC. The gene calls are TRBV28 and TRBJ2-7, with 10 nucleotides matching TRBD2. The germline V gene encodes CDR1 MDHEN and CDR2 SYDVKM. With V trimmed by 10 bases and J by 4 bases, 7 bases remained unmatched. The CDR3 has 13 amino acids.

The chain couples TRBV7-2 to TRBJ2-1; 10 nucleotides agree with TRBD2. Trimming removed 5 bases from V and 7 bases from J; junction bases left unmatched: 8. CDR1 and CDR2 (germline): SGHTA, FQGNSA. The CDR3 is made up of 15 amino acids. CDR3 region: CASSLSGRAENEQFF. The CDR3 DNA reads as TGTGCCAGCAGCCTGAGCGGGAGGGCGGAAAATGAGCAGTTCTTC.

The chain has TRBV4-3 and TRBJ2-7; D is possibly TRBD2 (6 bases). The CDR3 consists of 13 residues. V was cut by 4 bases and J by 5 bases, with 12 bases left in between. Per the germline V gene, CDR1 is LGHNA and CDR2 is YSLEER. The CDR3 loop reads CASSRGLNDEQYF. Written as DNA, the CDR3 is TGCGCCAGCAGCCGAGGACTAAACGACGAGCAGTACTTC.

V gene TRBV28 combines with J gene TRBJ1-1; the D is unclear. Trimming removed 8 bases from V and 0 bases from J, with 10 bases in between. CDR1 is MDHEN, CDR2 SYDVKM, per germline. This CDR3 has 13 amino acids. CDR3 region: CASLARLNTEAFF. In nucleotides, the CDR3 is TGTGCCAGCTTGGCCAGATTGAACACTGAAGCTTTCTTT. Based on the CDR3 plus reference TRBV28 and TRBJ1-1, the full variable domain is DVKVTQSSRYLVKRTGEKVFLECVQDMDHENMFWYRQDPGLGLRLIYFSYDVKMKEKGDIPEGYSVSREKKERFSLILESASTNQTSMYLCASLARLNTEAFFGQGTRLTVV.

V is TRBV2 and J is TRBJ1-5, with D unresolved. V lost 6 bases and J lost 0, with 18 bases in between. Per the germline V gene, CDR1 is SNHLY and CDR2 is FYNNEI. This CDR3 comprises 17 residues. CDR3 sequence (DNA): TGTGCCAGCAGAGTTTCGGGGATTAACCTTAGCAATCAGCCCCAGCATTTT. This translates into CASRVSGINLSNQPQHF.

This chain links TRBV9 with TRBJ2-2; D might be TRBD2 (6 bases). Germline assignment: CDR1 SGDLS and CDR2 YYNGEE. The germline V and J ends were trimmed by 0 bases and 0 bases, with 9 bases remaining between them. The CDR3 loop spans 16 amino acids. The CDR3 loop is CASSVAGATNTGELFF. CDR3 in DNA: TGTGCCAGCAGCGTAGCGGGAGCTACGAACACCGGGGAGCTGTTTTTT.

The V call is TRBV11-1, the J call TRBJ1-2; TRBD1 aligns across 7 bases. CDR1 is SGHAT, CDR2 FQDESV, per germline (reference sequence). The CDR3 spans 14 residues. The V segment lost 5 bases and the J segment 0 bases; nucleotides outside the gene matches: 3. CDR3 in amino acids: CASSKGTANYGYTF. The CDR3 bases are TGTGCCAGCAGCAAAGGGACAGCTAACTATGGCTACACCTTC.

The V and J genes are TRBV12-3 or TRBV12-4 and TRBJ2-3; perhaps TRBD2 as D (5 bases). V was clipped by 10 bases and J by 8 bases, with 19 bases between them. The CDR3 runs to 13 residues. CDR3 amino acids: CATGDLASGTQYF. Written as DNA, the CDR3 is TGTGCCACCGGTGATTTAGCGTCAGGTACGCAGTATTTT.

The chain uses TRBV18 and TRBJ2-1, with 9 positions matching TRBD1. The V and J ends lost 1 base and 1 base, in that order; junction bases with no gene match: 2. Germline V gene data show CDR1 as KGHSH and CDR2 as LQKENI. There are 16 residues in the CDR3. The CDR3 DNA reads TGTGCCAGCTCACCACTTGGACAGGGGTCCTACAATGAGCAGTTCTTC. Translated, it gives CASSPLGQGSYNEQFF.

The CDR3 DNA is TGTGCCAGCAGACCAGGGGAGTGGACTGAAAAACTGTTTTTT. Its protein is CASRPGEWTEKLFF. The rearrangement links TRBV28 to TRBJ1-4, with D possibly TRBD1 on 6 matching bases. This CDR3 is 14 amino acids long. Germline V gene lookup returns CDR1 MDHEN and CDR2 SYDVKM. V was trimmed by 6 bases and J by 7 bases, leaving 15 bases between them.

V is TRBV28 and J is TRBJ1-1, with D possibly being TRBD1 (6 bases). CDR1 is MDHEN and CDR2 is SYDVKM in the germline V gene. The CDR3 runs 16 residues. The V gene lost 6 bases and the J gene lost 4 bases, with 21 bases spanning the gap. As DNA, the CDR3 is TGTGCCAGCAGCTCTCCGGGCGGGGGCAAGGGCACTGAAGCTTTCTTT. It codes for CASSSPGGGKGTEAFF.

The rearrangement uses TRBV18 and TRBJ1-1, with 7 nucleotides matching TRBD1. Per germline, CDR1 KGHSH and CDR2 LQKENI. The CDR3 length is 15 residues. The V segment lost 6 bases and the J segment 6 bases; nucleotides outside the gene matches: 13. In nucleotides, the CDR3 is TGTGCCAGCTCCACTCCTTCAGGGGGTGAGGCTGAAGCTTTCTTT. Translating it yields CASSTPSGGEAEAFF.

The chain recombines TRBV7-8 with TRBJ2-1; 7 nucleotides align to TRBD2. There are 15 residues in the CDR3. CDR1 is SGHVS and CDR2 is FQNEAQ in the germline V gene. Trimming cost V 1 base and J 3 bases; bases outside gene matches: 3. The CDR3 DNA reads as TGTGCCAGCAGCTTAGGGCGGGAGAGCTACAATGAGCAGTTCTTC. Translated: CASSLGRESYNEQFF.

This chain links TRBV27 with TRBJ1-1, with 8 bases aligning to TRBD1. The length of the CDR3 is 12 residues. The junction had 4 bases not matched to a gene; V was cut back by 5 bases and J by 8 bases. CDR1 MNHEY and CDR2 SMNVEV come from the germline V gene (reference sequence). CDR3 coding DNA: TGTGCCAGCAGTCGACGACAGGGGGAAGCTTTCTTT. This sequence encodes CASSRRQGEAFF.

V is TRBV5-1 and J is TRBJ2-2; TRBD1 matches 8 bases. Trimming at V came to 7 bases and at J to 4 bases, leaving 3 bases not matched to a gene. In germline, CDR1 is SGHRS, CDR2 YFSETQ. The CDR3 consists of 13 residues. DNA for the CDR3: TGCGCCAGCCGACAGGGGACCACCGGGGAGCTGTTTTTT. It yields the protein CASRQGTTGELFF.

The V call is TRBV28, the J call TRBJ2-7; possible D gene TRBD1, 6 bases. Trimming stripped 4 bases from V and 2 bases from J, with 12 bases between. CDR3 length equals 14 residues. Germline values: CDR1 MDHEN, CDR2 SYDVKM. The CDR3 sequence: CASSYGQLAYEQYF. CDR3 bases: TGTGCCAGCAGTTACGGACAGCTCGCCTACGAGCAGTACTTC.

This clone appeared once. The rearrangement uses TRBV19 and TRBJ2-3, with 8 bases matching TRBD2. Germline loops: CDR1 LNHDA, CDR2 SQIVND (reference sequence). V gave up 10 bases and J gave up 1 base; unmatched junction bases: 4. This CDR3 has 13 amino acids. The CDR3 loop is CATTSGRTDTQYF. DNA for the CDR3: TGTGCCACAACTAGCGGACGCACAGATACGCAGTATTTT.

The genes are TRBV7-9 and TRBJ2-2; 7 bases map to TRBD2. CDR3 size: 17 residues. V lost 5 bases to trimming and J lost 1 base; unmatched junction nucleotides: 10. Looked up from germline, CDR1 is SEHNR and CDR2 is FQNEAQ (reference sequence). CDR3 bases: TGTGCCAGCAGCATTGTTGGGGCTAGCGGGAACACCGGGGAGCTGTTTTTT. Protein: CASSIVGASGNTGELFF.

CDR3 region: CASSRPVSGSPYEQYF. The CDR3 DNA sequence: TGTGCCAGCAGCCGACCGGTTAGCGGGAGTCCCTACGAGCAGTACTTC. V gene TRBV4-2 combines with J gene TRBJ2-7, with 9 bases fitting TRBD2. The CDR3 has 16 residues. CDR1 is LGHNA, CDR2 YNFKEQ, per germline. The J segment lost 2 bases and the V segment lost 4 bases, leaving 9 bases of the junction unmatched.

The chain has TRBV5-1 and TRBJ2-1; 12 positions agree with TRBD2. J was trimmed by 7 bases and V by 3 bases; bases with no gene match: 5. CDR1 and CDR2 (germline): SGHRS, YFSETQ. The CDR3 sequence is 15 residues long. The DNA of the CDR3 is TGCGCCAGCAGCTATGGACTAGCGGGATCTAATGAGCAGTTCTTC. Its protein is CASSYGLAGSNEQFF.

The V gene is TRBV28, the J gene TRBJ1-6; 10 bases align to TRBD1. Per the germline V gene, CDR1 is MDHEN and CDR2 is SYDVKM. Losses at the gene ends were 2 bases for V and 9 bases for J; bases not matched to a gene: 4. The CDR3 is 15 residues long. Here the CDR3 reads CASSLRDRGRSPLHF. The CDR3 DNA sequence: TGTGCCAGCAGTTTACGGGACAGGGGTCGTTCACCCCTCCACTTT.

V usage is TRBV9 and J usage is TRBJ2-7, with D possibly TRBD1 on 5 matching bases. Looked up from germline, CDR1 is SGDLS and CDR2 is YYNGEE. The CDR3 runs to 15 residues. Trimming removed 1 base at V and 1 base at J, with 12 bases between. The CDR3 is CASSVNPTESYEQYF. CDR3 sequence (DNA): TGTGCCAGCAGCGTAAACCCGACAGAATCCTACGAGCAGTACTTC.

The CDR3 protein is CASSPREGTIYF. DNA of the CDR3: TGTGCCAGCAGCCCCCGTGAGGGCACCATATATTTT. The chain has TRBV9 and TRBJ1-3; no clear D gene. The CDR3 contains 12 residues. Trimming stripped 4 bases from V and 9 bases from J, with 11 bases between. The germline V gene encodes CDR1 SGDLS and CDR2 YYNGEE.

The V call is TRBV24-1, the J call TRBJ2-2; 9 nucleotides match TRBD2. Germline values: CDR1 KGHDR, CDR2 SFDVKD. J was trimmed by 4 bases and V by 7 bases; bases with no gene match: 6. The CDR3 has 15 amino acids. This CDR3 reads CATRGLAGSTGELFF. CDR3 nucleotides: TGTGCCACCAGAGGCCTAGCGGGAAGCACCGGGGAGCTGTTTTTT.

About this clone itself: One end of the junction varies from germline; a read error may be responsible. The rearrangement uses TRBV7-7 and TRBJ2-5, with a weak D call TRBD2 (6 bases). This CDR3 is 15 amino acids long. Germline CDR1 reads SSHAT; CDR2 reads FNYEAQ (reference sequence). Here the CDR3 reads CASSLAARVGETQYF. The CDR3, as DNA: TGTGCTAGCAGCTTAGCGGCGAGGGTTGGGGAGACCCAGTACTTC.